This TCR beta chain was captured by sequencing in a study of blood T cell repertoires in COVID-19. The assay was immunoSEQ multiplex PCR, and TCRdb's table has in-frame clones only and misses some. In the table there are 80,000 to 95,000 clones, 86% of which are singletons. This clone was seen a single time. The germline V gene has CDR1 KGHDR and CDR2 SFDVKD. The germline V and J ends were trimmed by 2 bases and 2 bases, with 7 bases remaining between them. The CDR3 loop spans 14 amino acids. Source material: peripheral blood. The receptor was isolated from a woman aged 80 or over in a cohort sampled during active or convalescent COVID-19. The rearrangement uses TRBV24-1 and TRBJ2-3, with D perhaps matching TRBD2 (5 bases). The CDR3 region is CATSDWEHTDTQYF. CDR3 in DNA: TGTGCCACCAGTGATTGGGAGCACACAGATACGCAGTATTTT.